The sequence of this T cell receptor beta chain was determined in a study of cytomegalovirus exposure and HLA in healthy donors. Germline V gene sequence: CDR1 SGHRS, CDR2 YFSETQ. This CDR3 is built from 17 residues. Germline trimming cut 3 bases from V and 4 bases from J; bases unmatched to any gene: 13. The PCR made use of 60 Vbeta and 13 Jbeta primers. Clones were read by immunoSEQ multiplex PCR, and TCRdb kept only the in-frame ones, dropping some. The sample yields about 230,000 clones, approximately 82% seen once. The receptor's source is a woman aged 35 to 49 in good health and CMV-seronegative. The rearrangement joins TRBV5-1 to TRBJ1-2, with TRBD1 matching 9 bases. The sequenced sample was PBMCs. In DNA, the CDR3 is TGCGCCAGCAGCTCAACCGGGACAGGGCAATTACTCTATGGCTACACCTTC. Its protein product is CASSSTGTGQLLYGYTF.